Below, one T cell receptor (beta chain) is given with its context. No antigen is known for it. The sample is drawn from a study of cytomegalovirus exposure and HLA in healthy donors. The study ran its PCR with 60 Vbeta and 13 Jbeta primers. Method: immunoSEQ multiplex PCR; TCRdb's copy keeps in-frame clones and lacks some. Of under 100,000 clones in the sample, 78% are singletons; the top ten hold 5.5% to 7%. Notes on the study in general: The study flagged about 160 TCR beta chains as cytomegalovirus-associated.

CDR3 length equals 15 residues. The V end was cut by 2 bases, the J end by 0 bases, with 11 bases between. In germline, CDR1 is SGHRS, CDR2 YFSETQ. Sequenced material: PBMCs. The receptor was derived from a man aged 18-30 years in good health and CMV-seropositive. This chain uses TRBV5-1 with TRBJ1-1, with D possibly matching TRBD1 (5 bases). The CDR3 sequence is CASSFGTGLNTEAFF. The CDR3 DNA reads TGCGCCAGCAGCTTTGGTACAGGCTTGAACACTGAAGCTTTCTTT.